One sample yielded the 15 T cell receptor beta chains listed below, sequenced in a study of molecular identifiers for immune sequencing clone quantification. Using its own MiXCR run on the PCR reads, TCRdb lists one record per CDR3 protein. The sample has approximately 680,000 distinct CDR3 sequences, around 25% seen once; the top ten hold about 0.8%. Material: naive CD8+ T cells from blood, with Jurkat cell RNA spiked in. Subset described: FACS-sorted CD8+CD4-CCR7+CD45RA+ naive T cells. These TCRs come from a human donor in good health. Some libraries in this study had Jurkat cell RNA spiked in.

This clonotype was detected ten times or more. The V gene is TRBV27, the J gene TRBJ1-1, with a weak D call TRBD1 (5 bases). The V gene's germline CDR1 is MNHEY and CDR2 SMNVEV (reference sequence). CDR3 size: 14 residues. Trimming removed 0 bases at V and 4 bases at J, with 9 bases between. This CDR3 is CASSLSRAGTEAFF. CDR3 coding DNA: TGTGCCAGCAGTTTATCCAGGGCGGGCACTGAAGCTTTCTTT.

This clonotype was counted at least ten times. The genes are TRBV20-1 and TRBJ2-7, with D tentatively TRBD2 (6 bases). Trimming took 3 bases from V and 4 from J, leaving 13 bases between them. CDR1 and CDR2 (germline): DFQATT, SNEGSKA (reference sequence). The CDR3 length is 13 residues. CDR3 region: CSASGDFPYEQYF. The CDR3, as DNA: TGCAGTGCTAGCGGGGACTTCCCTTACGAGCAGTACTTC.

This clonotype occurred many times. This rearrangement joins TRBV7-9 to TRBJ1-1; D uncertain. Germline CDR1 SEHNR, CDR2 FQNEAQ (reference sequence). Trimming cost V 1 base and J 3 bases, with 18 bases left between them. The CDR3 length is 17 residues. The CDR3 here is CASSLGGRQATHTEAFF. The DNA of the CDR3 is TGTGCCAGCAGCTTAGGCGGCCGGCAGGCAACACACACTGAAGCTTTCTTT.

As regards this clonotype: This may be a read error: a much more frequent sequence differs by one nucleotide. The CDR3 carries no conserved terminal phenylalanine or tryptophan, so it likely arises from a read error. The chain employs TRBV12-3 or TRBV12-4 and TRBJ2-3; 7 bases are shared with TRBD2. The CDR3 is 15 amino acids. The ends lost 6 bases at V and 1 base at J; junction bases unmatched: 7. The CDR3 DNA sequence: TGTGCCAGCAGCTCGGGAGGAGGGGGCACAGATACGCAGTATCTT. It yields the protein CASSSGGGGTDTQYL.

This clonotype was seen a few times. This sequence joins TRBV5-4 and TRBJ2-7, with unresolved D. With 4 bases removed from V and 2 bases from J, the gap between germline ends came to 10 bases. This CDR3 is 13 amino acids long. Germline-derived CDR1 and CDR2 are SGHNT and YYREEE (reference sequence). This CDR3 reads CASSGESPYEQYF. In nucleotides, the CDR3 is TGTGCCAGCAGCGGGGAAAGTCCCTACGAGCAGTACTTC.

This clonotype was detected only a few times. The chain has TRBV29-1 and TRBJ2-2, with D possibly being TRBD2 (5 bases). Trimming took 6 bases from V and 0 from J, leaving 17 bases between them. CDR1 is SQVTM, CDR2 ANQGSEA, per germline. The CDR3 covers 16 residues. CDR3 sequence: CSVDEGVIPNTGELFF. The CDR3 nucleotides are TGCAGCGTCGACGAGGGAGTGATACCGAACACCGGGGAGCTGTTTTTT.

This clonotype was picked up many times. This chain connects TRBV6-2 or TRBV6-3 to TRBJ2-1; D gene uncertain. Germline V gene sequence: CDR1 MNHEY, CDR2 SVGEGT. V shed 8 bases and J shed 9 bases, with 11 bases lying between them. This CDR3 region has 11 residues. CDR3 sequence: CASGFIGEQFF. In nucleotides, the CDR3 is TGTGCCAGCGGATTTATAGGTGAGCAGTTCTTC.

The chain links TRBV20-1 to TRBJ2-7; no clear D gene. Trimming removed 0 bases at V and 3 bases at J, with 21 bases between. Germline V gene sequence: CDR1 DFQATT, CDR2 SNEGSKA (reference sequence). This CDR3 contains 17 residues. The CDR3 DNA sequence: TGCAGTGCTAGAGATCTAATATTGTCTACAATTCTCTACGAGCAGTACTTC. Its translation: CSARDLILSTILYEQYF.

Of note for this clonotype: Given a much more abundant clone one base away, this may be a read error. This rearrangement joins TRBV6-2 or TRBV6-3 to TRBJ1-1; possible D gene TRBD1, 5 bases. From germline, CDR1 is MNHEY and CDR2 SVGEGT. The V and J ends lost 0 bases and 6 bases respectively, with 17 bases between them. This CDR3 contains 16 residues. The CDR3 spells CASSYSYEGLNAEAFF. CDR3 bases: TGTGCCAGCAGTTACTCATATGAGGGGCTCAACGCTGAAGCTTTCTTT.

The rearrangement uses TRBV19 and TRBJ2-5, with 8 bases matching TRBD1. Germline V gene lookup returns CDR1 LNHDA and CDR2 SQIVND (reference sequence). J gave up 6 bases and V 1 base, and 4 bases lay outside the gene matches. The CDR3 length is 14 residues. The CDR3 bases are TGTGCCAGTAGTATAGGGACAGGGTTGAAGACCCAGTACTTC. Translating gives CASSIGTGLKTQYF.

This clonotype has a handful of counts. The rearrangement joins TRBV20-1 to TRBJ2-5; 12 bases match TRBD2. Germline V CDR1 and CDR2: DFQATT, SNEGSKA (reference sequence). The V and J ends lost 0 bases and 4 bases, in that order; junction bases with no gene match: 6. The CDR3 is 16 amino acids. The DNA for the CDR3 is TGCAGTGCTAGAGATTTACTAGCGGGGGGAGGAGAGACCCAGTACTTC. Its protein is CSARDLLAGGGETQYF.

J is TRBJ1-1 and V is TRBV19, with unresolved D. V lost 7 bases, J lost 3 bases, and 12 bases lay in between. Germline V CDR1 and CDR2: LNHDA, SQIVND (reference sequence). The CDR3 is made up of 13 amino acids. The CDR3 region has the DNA TGTGCCAGTACCCAGTACGACGACACTGAAGCTTTCTTT. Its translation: CASTQYDDTEAFF.

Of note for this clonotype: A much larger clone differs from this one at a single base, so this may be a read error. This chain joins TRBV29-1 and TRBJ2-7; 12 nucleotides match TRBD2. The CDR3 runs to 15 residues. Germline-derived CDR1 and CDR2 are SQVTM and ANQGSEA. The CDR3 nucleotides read TGCTGCGTTGAAACCGGACTAGCGGGGACCTACGAGCAGTACTTC. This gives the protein CCVETGLAGTYEQYF.

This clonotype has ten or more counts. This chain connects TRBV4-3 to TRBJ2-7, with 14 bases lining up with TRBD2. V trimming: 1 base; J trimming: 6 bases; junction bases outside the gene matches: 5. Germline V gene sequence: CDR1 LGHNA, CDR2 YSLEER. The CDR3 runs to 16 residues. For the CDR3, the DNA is TGCGCCAGCAGCCAAGGGGCGGGACTAGCGGGGGTCGAGCAGTACTTC. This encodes CASSQGAGLAGVEQYF.

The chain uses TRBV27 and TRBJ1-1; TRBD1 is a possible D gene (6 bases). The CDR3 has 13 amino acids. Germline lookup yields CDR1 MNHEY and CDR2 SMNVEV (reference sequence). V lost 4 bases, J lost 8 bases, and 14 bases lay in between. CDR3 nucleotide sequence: TGTGCCAGCAGTTCAATATCCGGGACAGAAGCTTTCTTT. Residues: CASSSISGTEAFF.